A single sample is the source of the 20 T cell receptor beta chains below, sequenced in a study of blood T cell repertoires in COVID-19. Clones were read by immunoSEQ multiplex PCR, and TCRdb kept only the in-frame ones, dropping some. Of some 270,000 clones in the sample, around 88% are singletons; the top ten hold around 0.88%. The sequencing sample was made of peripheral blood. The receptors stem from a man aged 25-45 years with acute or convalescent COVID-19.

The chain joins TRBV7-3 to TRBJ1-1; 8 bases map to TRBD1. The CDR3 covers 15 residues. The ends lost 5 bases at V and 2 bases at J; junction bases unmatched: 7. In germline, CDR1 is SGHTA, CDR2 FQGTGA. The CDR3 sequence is CASSPNGQGNTEAFF. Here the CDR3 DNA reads TGTGCCAGCAGCCCTAACGGACAGGGAAACACTGAAGCTTTCTTT.

This chain's CDR3 is CASSEVRVSNYGYTF. The CDR3, as DNA: TGTGCCAGCAGTGAAGTTCGAGTGTCTAACTATGGCTACACCTTC. The J gene is TRBJ1-2, the V gene TRBV6-1, with no clear D. V dropped 1 base and J dropped 0 bases, with 9 bases sitting between them. Germline V lookup: CDR1 MNHNS, CDR2 SASEGT. The CDR3 contains 15 residues.

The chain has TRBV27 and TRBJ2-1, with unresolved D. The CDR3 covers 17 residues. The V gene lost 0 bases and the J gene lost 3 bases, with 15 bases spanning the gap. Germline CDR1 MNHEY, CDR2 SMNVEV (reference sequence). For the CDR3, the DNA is TGTGCCAGCAGTTTATCCGCCGACAACCTACGCTACAATGAGCAGTTCTTC. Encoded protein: CASSLSADNLRYNEQFF.

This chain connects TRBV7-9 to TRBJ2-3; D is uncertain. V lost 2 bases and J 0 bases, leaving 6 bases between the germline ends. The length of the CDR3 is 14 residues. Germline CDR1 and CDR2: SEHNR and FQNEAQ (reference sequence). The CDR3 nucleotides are TGTGCCAGCAGCTTAATCGAGAGCACAGATACGCAGTATTTT. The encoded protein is CASSLIESTDTQYF.

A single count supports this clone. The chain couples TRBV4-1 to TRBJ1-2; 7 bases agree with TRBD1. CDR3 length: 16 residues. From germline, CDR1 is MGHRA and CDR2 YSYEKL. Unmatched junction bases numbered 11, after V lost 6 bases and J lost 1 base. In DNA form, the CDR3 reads TGCGCCAGCAGGCCAAAGGGGACAGATATTAACTATGGCTACACCTTC. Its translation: CASRPKGTDINYGYTF.

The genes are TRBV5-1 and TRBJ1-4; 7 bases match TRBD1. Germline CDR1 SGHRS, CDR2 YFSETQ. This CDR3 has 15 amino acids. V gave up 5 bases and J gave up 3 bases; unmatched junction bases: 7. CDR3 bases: TGCGCCAGCAGTCCACCGGGACAGTCTAATGAAAAACTGTTTTTT. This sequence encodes CASSPPGQSNEKLFF.

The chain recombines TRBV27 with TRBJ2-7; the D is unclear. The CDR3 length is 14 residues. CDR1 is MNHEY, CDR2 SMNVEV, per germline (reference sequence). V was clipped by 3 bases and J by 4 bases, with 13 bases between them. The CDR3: CASSFFPSSYEQYF. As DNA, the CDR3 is TGTGCCAGCAGTTTCTTCCCCTCTAGTTACGAGCAGTACTTC.

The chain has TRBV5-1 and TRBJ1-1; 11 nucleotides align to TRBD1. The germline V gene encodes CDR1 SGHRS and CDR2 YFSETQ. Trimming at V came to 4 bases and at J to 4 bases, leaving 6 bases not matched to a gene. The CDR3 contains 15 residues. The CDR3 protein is CASSDRTGGATEAFF. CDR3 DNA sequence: TGCGCCAGCAGCGATAGGACAGGGGGCGCCACTGAAGCTTTCTTT. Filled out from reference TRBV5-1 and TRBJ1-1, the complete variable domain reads KAGVTQTPRYLIKTRGQQVTLSCSPISGHRSVSWYQQTPGQGLQFLFEYFSETQRNKGNFPGRFSGRQFSNSRSEMNVSTLELGDSALYLCASSDRTGGATEAFFGQGTRLTVV.

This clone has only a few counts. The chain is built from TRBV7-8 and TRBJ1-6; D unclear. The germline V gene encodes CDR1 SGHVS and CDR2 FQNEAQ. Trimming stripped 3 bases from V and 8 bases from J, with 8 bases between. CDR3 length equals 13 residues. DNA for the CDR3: TGTGCCAGCAGCTTCCGACTTGATTCACCCCTCCACTTT. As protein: CASSFRLDSPLHF.

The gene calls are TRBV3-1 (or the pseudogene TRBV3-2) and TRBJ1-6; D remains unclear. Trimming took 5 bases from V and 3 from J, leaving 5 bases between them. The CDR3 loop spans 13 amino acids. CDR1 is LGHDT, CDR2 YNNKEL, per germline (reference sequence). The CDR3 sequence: CASSSFYNSPLHF. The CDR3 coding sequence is TGTGCCAGCAGCTCATTCTATAATTCACCCCTCCACTTT.

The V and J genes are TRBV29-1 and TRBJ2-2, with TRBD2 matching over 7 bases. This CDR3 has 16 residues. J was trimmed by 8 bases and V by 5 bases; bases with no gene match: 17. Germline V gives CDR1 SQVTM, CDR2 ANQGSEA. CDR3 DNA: TGCAGCGTTATAGGGACTATCAGTCCGACAGAGGGGGAGCTGTTTTTT. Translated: CSVIGTISPTEGELFF.

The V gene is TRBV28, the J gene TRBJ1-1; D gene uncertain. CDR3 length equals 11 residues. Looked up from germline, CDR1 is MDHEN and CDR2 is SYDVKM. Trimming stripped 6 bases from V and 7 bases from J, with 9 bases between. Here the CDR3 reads CASRSLNEAFF. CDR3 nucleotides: TGTGCCAGCAGAAGCCTTAATGAAGCTTTCTTT.

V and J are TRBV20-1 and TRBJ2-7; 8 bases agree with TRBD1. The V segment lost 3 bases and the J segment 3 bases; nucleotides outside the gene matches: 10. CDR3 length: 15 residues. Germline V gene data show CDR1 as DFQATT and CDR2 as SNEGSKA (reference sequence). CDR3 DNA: TGCAGTGCTAGTCCCGGACAGGGAAGGCTCTACGAGCAGTACTTC. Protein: CSASPGQGRLYEQYF.

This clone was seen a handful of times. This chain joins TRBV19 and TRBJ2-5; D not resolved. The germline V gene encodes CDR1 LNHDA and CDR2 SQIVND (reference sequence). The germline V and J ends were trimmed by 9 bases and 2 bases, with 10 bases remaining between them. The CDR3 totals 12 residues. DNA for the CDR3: TGTGCCAGCTCCCGCGGTCAAGAGACCCAGTACTTC. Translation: CASSRGQETQYF.

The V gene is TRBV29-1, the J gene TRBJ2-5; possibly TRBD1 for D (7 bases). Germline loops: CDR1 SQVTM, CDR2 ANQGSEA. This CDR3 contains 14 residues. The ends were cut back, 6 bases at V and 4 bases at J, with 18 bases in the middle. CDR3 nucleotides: TGCAGCGTGGCCCCGTGGAGGGGGCGAGAGACCCAGTACTTC. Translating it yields CSVAPWRGRETQYF. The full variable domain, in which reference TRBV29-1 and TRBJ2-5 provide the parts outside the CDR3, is SAVISQKPSRDICQRGTSLTIQCQVDSQVTMMFWYRQQPGQSLTLIATANQGSEATYESGFVIDKFPISRPNLTFSTLTVSNMSPEDSSIYLCSVAPWRGRETQYFGPGTRLLVL.

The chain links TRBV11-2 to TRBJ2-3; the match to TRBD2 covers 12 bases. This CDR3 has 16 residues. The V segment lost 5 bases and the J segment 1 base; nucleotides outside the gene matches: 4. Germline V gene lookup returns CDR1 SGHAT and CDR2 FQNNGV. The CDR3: CASSMRTSGGTDTQYF. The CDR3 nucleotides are TGTGCCAGCAGCATGAGGACTAGCGGGGGCACAGATACGCAGTATTTT.

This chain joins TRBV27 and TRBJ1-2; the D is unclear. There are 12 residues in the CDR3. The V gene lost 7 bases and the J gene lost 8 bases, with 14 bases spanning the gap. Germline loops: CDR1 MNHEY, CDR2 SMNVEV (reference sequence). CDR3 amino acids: CASKREDGGYTF. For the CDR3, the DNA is TGTGCCAGCAAGAGAGAGGATGGAGGCTACACCTTC.

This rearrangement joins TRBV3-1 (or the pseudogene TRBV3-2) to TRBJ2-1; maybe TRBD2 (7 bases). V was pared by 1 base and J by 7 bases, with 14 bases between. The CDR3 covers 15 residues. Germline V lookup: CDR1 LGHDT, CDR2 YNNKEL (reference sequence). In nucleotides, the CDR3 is TGTGCCAGCAGCCAAGTTGCGGGGGCTGTGAATGAGCAGTTCTTC. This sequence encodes CASSQVAGAVNEQFF.

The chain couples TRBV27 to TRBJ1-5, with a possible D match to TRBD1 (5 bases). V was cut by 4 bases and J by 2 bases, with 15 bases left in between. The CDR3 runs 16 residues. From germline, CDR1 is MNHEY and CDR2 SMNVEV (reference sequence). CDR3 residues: CASSSAGLSGNQPQHF. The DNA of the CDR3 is TGTGCCAGCAGTTCCGCGGGGCTTTCGGGCAATCAGCCCCAGCATTTT.

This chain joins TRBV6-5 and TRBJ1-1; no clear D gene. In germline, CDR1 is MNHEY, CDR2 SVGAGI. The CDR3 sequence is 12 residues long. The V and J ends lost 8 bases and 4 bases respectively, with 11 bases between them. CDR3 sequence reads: CASRRGITEAFF. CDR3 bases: TGTGCCAGCCGACGAGGGATCACTGAAGCTTTCTTT.